This TCR beta chain was sequenced for a study of T-cell reconstitution after alpha-beta-depleted transplantation in children. Trimming removed 8 bases from V and 4 bases from J; junction bases left unmatched: 14. The CDR3 extends over 17 amino acids. Unique molecular identifiers tagged the TCRbeta library. TCRdb fed the PCR reads into MiXCR, producing one record per CDR3 protein. The sample includes 420,000 or so distinct CDR3 sequences, around 9.9% of them seen just once. Sequencing was performed on PBMCs from the stem cell graft donor, taken from the stem cell graft. The sequence was collected from a human donor who donated a stem cell graft to a child with acute myeloid leukemia. The genes are TRBV12-3 or TRBV12-4 and TRBJ2-1; 10 nucleotides match TRBD2. CDR3 nucleotides: TGTGCCAGCGCGGCAGGGTTAGCGGGGGGTCTTTACAATGAGCAGTTCTTC. Residues: CASAAGLAGGLYNEQFF.